Reported below is one T cell receptor beta chain. The antigen is unknown. In germline, CDR1 is LGHNA, CDR2 YSLEER. The CDR3 sequence is 16 residues long. This sample is drawn from a study of monozygotic twins with inflammatory bowel disease. Study-wide points: With others, IBD patients shared fewer clonotypes than healthy twins did, especially with disease activity.

For each CDR3 protein, TCRdb gives one entry from its re-call of the 5' RACE reads, without DNA. The clone table shows 150,000 or so distinct CDR3 sequences, with the ten largest holding about 1.2%. This chain uses TRBV4-3 with TRBJ2-3; TCRdb proposes TRBD2, but this gene call is untestable without DNA. Sample: blood. The sequence was collected from a human donor with ulcerative colitis or Crohn's disease, or a healthy co-twin of an affected twin (not recorded which). CDR3 sequence reads: CASSQVSGRASDTQYF.